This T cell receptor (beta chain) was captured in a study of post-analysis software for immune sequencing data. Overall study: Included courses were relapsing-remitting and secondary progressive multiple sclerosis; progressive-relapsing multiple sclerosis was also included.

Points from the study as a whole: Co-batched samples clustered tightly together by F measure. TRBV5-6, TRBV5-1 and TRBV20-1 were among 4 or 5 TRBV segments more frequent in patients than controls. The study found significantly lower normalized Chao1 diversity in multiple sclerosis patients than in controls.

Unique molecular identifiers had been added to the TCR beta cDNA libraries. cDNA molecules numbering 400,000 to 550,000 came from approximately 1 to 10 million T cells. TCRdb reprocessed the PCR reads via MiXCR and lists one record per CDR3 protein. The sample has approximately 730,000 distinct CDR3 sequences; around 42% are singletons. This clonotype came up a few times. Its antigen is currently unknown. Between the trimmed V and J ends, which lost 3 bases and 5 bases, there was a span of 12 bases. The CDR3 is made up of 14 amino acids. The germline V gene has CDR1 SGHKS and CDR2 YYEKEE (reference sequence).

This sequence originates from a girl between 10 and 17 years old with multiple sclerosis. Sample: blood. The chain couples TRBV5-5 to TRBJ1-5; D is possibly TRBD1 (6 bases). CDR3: CASSSDRIDQPQHF. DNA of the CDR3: TGTGCCAGCAGCTCCGACAGGATAGATCAGCCCCAGCATTTT. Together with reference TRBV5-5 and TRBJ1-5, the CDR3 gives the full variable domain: DAGVTQSPTHLIKTRGQQVTLRCSPISGHKSVSWYQQVLGQGPQFIFQYYEKEERGRGNFPDRFSARQFPNYSSELNVNALLLGDSALYLCASSSDRIDQPQHFGDGTRLSIL.